This T cell receptor (beta chain) was identified in a study of T cell responses to AZD1222 COVID-19 vaccine (dated by TCRdb to the early 2020s). Background on the whole study: Because spike-specific TCR depth and breadth did not differ between the two schedules, AZD1222 recipients who got a second dose at roughly 4 weeks were pooled with those who got a second dose at roughly 12 weeks. A total of about 230 trial participants underwent TCR sequencing, of whom about 210 received two doses of AZD1222 and 26 received two doses of the MenACWY control vaccine. Trial participants were enrolled by age into subgroups of 18-55, 56-69 and 70-plus years, and around 150, 28 and 57 TCR-sequenced participants, respectively, were included in these subgroups.

A word on this clone: Which antigen it targets is not known. Qualities for individual bases were not recorded, and no much larger clone is one base off.

This sample's time point label indicates: baseline before first vaccination. The vaccinee samples were drawn from two UK trials, COV001 and COV002, one of which was a single-blind randomized controlled phase 2/3 trial testing AZD1222 (ChAdOx1 nCoV-19) in healthy adults. For TCRbeta chain sequencing, PBMC samples were collected from trial participants at day 0 and at day 28 after the second dose. Study-wide conclusions, independent of this receptor: Participants were mostly white British and included more females than males, and it was suggested by the authors that clonal diversity may have been underestimated. CD4 TCRs associated with the vaccine covered the entire spike protein, and the dominant responses were in regions 160-218 and 743-854. Spike-specific TCR breadth and depth rose significantly after two AZD1222 doses compared with day 0 and with MenACWY recipients. Because no day 14 peak-response samples were available, the repertoires could be characterized only after the peak T cell response. Conclusions about previously exposed vaccinees were limited because only a handful of AZD1222 recipients were SARS-CoV-2 seropositive at baseline. Reportedly, almost half of the unique spike-specific TCRs recognized epitopes lying outside the regions that are mutated in the B.1.351 and B.1.1.7 variants. In the small 56-69-year group, the increase in depth fell short of significance, most likely because of low power.

CDR1 is given as MNHEY and CDR2 as SVGAGI, both from the germline V gene. Trimming takes 5 bases off V and 8 bases off J; junction bases not matched to a gene: 6. The CDR3 numbers 15 residues from cysteine through phenylalanine. Just CDR3 DNA is preserved here, 45 bases in frame from base 1. The CDR3 regions of human TCRbeta chains were analyzed by immunosequencing. On the study's bioinformatics: TCRs in the repertoires were matched against a reference library of SARS-CoV-2-specific TCRs that had been generated with the MIRA antigen-specificity platform. Breadth was defined as the fraction of unique TCRs that were SARS-CoV-2-associated. Depth was defined as the fraction of total T cells that were SARS-CoV-2-associated. Using the MIRA data, each spike-specific TCR was assigned both to the spike region to which the TCR was reactive and to a CD4 or CD8 class. Log10-transformed breadth and depth values were compared by one-way ANOVA with Sidak's multiple comparisons tests. Drawn from immuneACCESS, this table holds only the in-frame rearrangements with V and J called that TCRdb kept. Clones are partly lost; checked studies trace under half to an unresolved V gene and leave the rest unexplained. V, J and clone size were drawn from that table, and D and trimming were deduced from the DNA. The sample profile shows tens of thousands of clones; about nine tenths of them were found once. Together, the top ten hold 5% to 6% of the sample.

This TCR came from an adult in good health. The input for sequencing was peripheral blood, taken on day 0 of AZD1222 vaccination. The chain was built from TRBV6-5 and TRBJ2-1, with 13 junctional bases fitting TRBD2. CDR3 sequence: CASSTGTSGAYEQFF. DNA sequence: TGTGCCAGCAGTACCGGGACTAGCGGGGCTTATGAGCAGTTCTTC.